This entry lists 8 T cell receptor beta chains sequenced from one sample in a study of breast tumors, draining lymph nodes, adjacent tissues. The lymph nodes were axillary draining lymph nodes from breast cancer patients. TCRdb ran MiXCR on the multiplex PCR reads and lists one entry per CDR3 protein. This sample has fewer than 200,000 distinct CDR3 sequences, with about 33% found just once. Specimen: axillary lymph node tissue. The receptors were gathered from a female donor with breast cancer. Some clones in this sample may be carry-over from other donors' samples.

The table lists this clonotype with many counts. The chain recombines TRBV19 with TRBJ2-5; D not certain. The germline V gene encodes CDR1 LNHDA and CDR2 SQIVND (reference sequence). The V gene lost 3 bases and the J gene lost 1 base, with 9 bases spanning the gap. The CDR3 runs to 14 residues. The DNA for the CDR3 is TGTGCCAGTAGTATTTCCAGTACCCAAGAGACCCAGTACTTC. This gives the protein CASSISSTQETQYF.

There are many counts of this clonotype. The CDR3 DNA sequence: TGTGCCAGCAGCTTAATAGGGGGGGGCGAGCAGTACTTC. This gives the protein CASSLIGGGEQYF. V and J are TRBV7-3 and TRBJ2-7, with a weak D call TRBD2 (7 bases). Looked up from germline, CDR1 is SGHTA and CDR2 is FQGTGA. Between the trimmed V and J ends, which lost 1 base and 6 bases, there was a span of 10 bases. The CDR3 is 13 amino acids. The variable domain in full, with the rest retrieved from reference TRBV7-3 and TRBJ2-7, is GAGVSQTPSNKVTEKGKYVELRCDPISGHTALYWYRQSLGQGPEFLIYFQGTGAADDSGLPNDRFFAVRPEGSVSTLKIQRTERGDSAVYLCASSLIGGGEQYFGPGTRLTVT.

In this sample, this clonotype turned up many times. The V and J genes are TRBV20-1 and TRBJ2-5; a weak D match, TRBD1 (6 bases). This CDR3 is built from 12 residues. Trimming left V 7 bases short and J 2 bases short, with 11 bases between. CDR1 and CDR2 from the germline V gene are DFQATT and SNEGSKA (reference sequence). DNA for the CDR3: TGCAGTGGTCAGGGGAGACAAGAGACCCAGTACTTC. Its translation: CSGQGRQETQYF.

The chain uses TRBV5-1 and TRBJ2-2; 11 nucleotides line up with TRBD1. The better agreement between TRBJ1-1 and the DNA end casts doubt on the J call. The length of the CDR3 is 15 residues. Germline loops: CDR1 SGHRS, CDR2 YFSETQ. In nucleotides, the CDR3 is TGCGCCAGCAGCCCAGGACAGGGGGCGCGCACTGAAGCTTTCTTT. Its protein product is CASSPGQGARTEAFF.

Many counts were recorded for this clonotype. The chain links TRBV2 to TRBJ2-7; perhaps TRBD1 as D (6 bases). CDR3 length: 13 residues. Looked up from germline, CDR1 is SNHLY and CDR2 is FYNNEI. V was pared by 7 bases and J by 0 bases, with 10 bases between. This CDR3 is CASTRQVSYEQYF. CDR3 DNA sequence: TGTGCCAGCACCCGACAGGTCTCCTACGAGCAGTACTTC.

J is TRBJ2-5 and V is TRBV2; either TRBD1 or TRBD2 may supply D (5 bases each). In germline, CDR1 is SNHLY, CDR2 FYNNEI. CDR3 length: 13 residues. Trimming stripped 10 bases from V and 4 bases from J, with 16 bases between. CDR3 nucleotides: TGTGCCACACTATTCAGAGGGGTAGAGACCCAGTACTTC. Its protein product is CATLFRGVETQYF.

This clonotype came up many times. J is TRBJ2-7 and V is TRBV12-3 or TRBV12-4, with D maybe TRBD2 (5 bases). This CDR3 region has 15 residues. V was shortened by 1 base and J by 6 bases, with 16 bases between the two germline ends. The CDR3 loop reads CASSLVGIKVGEQYF. CDR3 nucleotides: TGTGCCAGCAGTTTAGTCGGGATCAAGGTGGGCGAGCAGTACTTC.

The chain has TRBV6-2 or TRBV6-3 and TRBJ2-3; 12 nucleotides match TRBD2. V shed 2 bases, J shed 4 bases, and the junction held 1 base outside the gene matches. Germline CDR1 MNHEY, CDR2 SVGEGT. The CDR3 is 15 residues long. The CDR3 region is CASSYPSGRADTQYF. DNA of the CDR3: TGTGCCAGCAGTTACCCTAGCGGGAGGGCAGATACGCAGTATTTT.